This T cell receptor beta chain was obtained from a study of shared clonotypes between healthy human individuals (dated by TCRdb to about 2020). Regarding the complete study: The cohort comprised two women and three men aged 18 to 49 years. For each donor, three plates each were used for CD4 naive and CD4 memory, two plates were used for CD8 naive, and one plate was used for CD8 memory. To estimate repertoire size and how much clonotypes are shared between individuals, the study performed deep sequencing of blood TCR repertoires from a handful of healthy adults. Libraries were prepared and TCR repertoires were sequenced by different laboratories using diverse techniques, in order to increase sequencing depth and limit assay-specific biases. Per donor, leukapheresis produced somewhere between about 0.8 and 9 billion PBMCs. Here is what the overall study found, with its caveats: Because the study included a small number of donors, the genetic and exposure-history diversity represented was limited. Compared with non-shared clonotypes, clonotypes shared by all four sorted-subset donors had higher generation probabilities. Pairwise subsampling indicated that sequencing depth was expected to affect the degree of clonotype sharing among donors. Only blood was sampled, and tissue TCR repertoires likely differ from those in blood. Incomplete sequencing was indicated by rarefaction of sorted-subset datasets, despite the large sequencing depth. Estimated clonotype richness was generally larger for naive than for memory subsets. When a handful of donors were compared, the shared fraction of clonotypes was 5% to 6.5% for naive CD4, roughly 3.3% for naive CD8, more than 2% for memory CD4, and 0.35% to 0.5% for memory CD8.

Using the deep immunoSEQ assay, multiplex PCR amplified TCR CDR3 regions from genomic DNA. For each cell subset, the extracted genomic DNA was distributed evenly across all wells of several immunoSEQ 96-well plates, and each plate served as one replicate. For sorted subsets, each replicate PCR was loaded with 200 to 250 ng genomic DNA, equivalent to 30,000 or so T cell genomes. Purified libraries were quantified with a Qubit 3.0 fluorometer, sized on a Bioanalyzer 2100, and re-quantified with the KAPA Library Quantification kit. Each immunoSEQ 96-well plate was sequenced on its own single-read 150-cycle Illumina NextSeq 550 flow cell. The study's own analysis went as follows. Because only junctional sequences without quality scores were contained in the immunoSEQ output, filtering matching that applied to full-length reads could not be performed. Sequences were annotated with PyIR, a Python wrapper for IgBLAST v1.9, using IMGT germline references to assign V/J genes and CDR3. Reads with weak V/J assignments (E-value above 1e-6), missing CDR3, stop codons, out-of-frame junctions, or ambiguous translated residues were removed. V3J clonotypes were defined by identical inferred V gene, J gene, and CDR3 amino acid sequence. Percentage overlap between repertoires was computed as shared unique clonotypes divided by the size of the smaller repertoire. RTK rarefaction, the Chao1 estimator, and Recon v2.1 estimates of unobserved clonotypes were used to assess repertoire richness. OLGA was used to compute generation probabilities for all TCRbeta clonotypes that the gDNA method yielded from several donors. Drawn from immuneACCESS, this table holds only the in-frame rearrangements with V and J called that TCRdb kept. Clones are partly lost; checked studies trace under half to an unresolved V gene and leave the rest unexplained. The DNA gave D and trimming, while V, J and clone size come from that table. This sample lists around 1.6 million clones; around 98% were detected once. The ten largest clones take up about 0.45% of the sample.

Healthy HIV-negative adults with no recently reported acute infections or vaccinations were included as donors. Every donor was a Caucasian adult living in Nashville, Tennessee, USA. CD4+ T cells were enriched through magnetic negative selection, after which naive cells were positively selected on CD45RA and the remaining negative fraction served as the memory subset. After blood collection by leukapheresis, PBMCs were isolated using Ficoll-Histopaque density gradient centrifugation and then cryopreserved in the vapor phase of liquid nitrogen. Analytical flow cytometry was used to check the purity and quantity of every magnetically sorted T cell population. Genomic DNA was isolated from every sorted fraction and measured by UV absorbance on a Nanodrop 2000c. From the germline V gene, CDR1 is SGHRS and CDR2 is YFSETQ. The CDR3 goes from the cysteine to the phenylalanine over 15 residues. CDR3 DNA only is kept here, 45 bases in frame from base 1. Clipping removes 6 bases from V and 3 bases from J, with 8 as the unmatched junction base count.

Concerning this clone itself: The target of this receptor is not known. Base quality data are lacking; no much larger clone is found one base away.

The receptor's source is a young man in good health. Sample: naive CD4+ T cells sorted from blood. The sample's cell subset or site label, decoded: CD45RA+ positively selected. Rearrangement joined TRBV5-1 to TRBJ2-5; TRBD2 fits 10 bases in the junction. The CDR3 loop reads CASTLGGTSEETQYF. The nucleotides read TGCGCCAGCACCCTCGGGGGGACTAGCGAAGAGACCCAGTACTTC.